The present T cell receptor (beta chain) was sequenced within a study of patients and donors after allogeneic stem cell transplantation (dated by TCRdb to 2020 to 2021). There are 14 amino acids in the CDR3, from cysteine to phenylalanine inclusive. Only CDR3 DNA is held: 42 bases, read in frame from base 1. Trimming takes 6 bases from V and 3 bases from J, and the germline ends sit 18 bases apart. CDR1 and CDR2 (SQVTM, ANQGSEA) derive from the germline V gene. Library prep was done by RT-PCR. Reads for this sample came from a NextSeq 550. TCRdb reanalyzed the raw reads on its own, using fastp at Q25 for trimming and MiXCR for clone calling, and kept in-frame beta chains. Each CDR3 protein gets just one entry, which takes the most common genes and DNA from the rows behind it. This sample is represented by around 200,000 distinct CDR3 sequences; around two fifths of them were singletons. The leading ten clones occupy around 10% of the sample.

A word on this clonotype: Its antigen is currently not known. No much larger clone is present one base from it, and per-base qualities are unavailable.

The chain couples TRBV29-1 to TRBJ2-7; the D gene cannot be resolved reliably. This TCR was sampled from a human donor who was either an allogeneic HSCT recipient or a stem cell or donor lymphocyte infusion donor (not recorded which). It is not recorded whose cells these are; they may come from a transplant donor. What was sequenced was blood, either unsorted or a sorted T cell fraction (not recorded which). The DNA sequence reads TGCAGCGTCGCTGACGGGCCGAGGAACTACGAGCAGTACTTC. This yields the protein CSVADGPRNYEQYF.